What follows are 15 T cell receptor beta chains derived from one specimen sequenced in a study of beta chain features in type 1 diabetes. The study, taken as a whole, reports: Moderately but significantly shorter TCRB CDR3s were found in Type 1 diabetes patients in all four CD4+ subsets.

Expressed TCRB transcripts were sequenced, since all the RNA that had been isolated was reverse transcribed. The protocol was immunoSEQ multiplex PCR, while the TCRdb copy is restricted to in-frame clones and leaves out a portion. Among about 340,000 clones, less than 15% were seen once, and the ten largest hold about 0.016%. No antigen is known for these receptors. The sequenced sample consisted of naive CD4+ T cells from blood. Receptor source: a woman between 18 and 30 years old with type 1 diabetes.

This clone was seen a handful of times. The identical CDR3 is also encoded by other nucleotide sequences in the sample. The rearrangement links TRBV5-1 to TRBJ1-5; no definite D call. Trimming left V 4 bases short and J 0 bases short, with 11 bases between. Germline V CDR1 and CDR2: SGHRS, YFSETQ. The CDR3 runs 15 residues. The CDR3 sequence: CASSLAGNSNQPQHF. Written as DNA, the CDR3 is TGCGCCAGCAGCCTGGCAGGAAATAGCAATCAGCCCCAGCATTTT.

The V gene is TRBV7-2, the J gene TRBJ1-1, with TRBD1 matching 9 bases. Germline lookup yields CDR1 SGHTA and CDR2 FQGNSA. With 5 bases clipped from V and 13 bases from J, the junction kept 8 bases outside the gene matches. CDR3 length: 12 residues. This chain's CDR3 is CASSPGTGRLFF. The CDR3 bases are TGTGCCAGCAGCCCCGGGACAGGGAGGCTTTTCTTT.

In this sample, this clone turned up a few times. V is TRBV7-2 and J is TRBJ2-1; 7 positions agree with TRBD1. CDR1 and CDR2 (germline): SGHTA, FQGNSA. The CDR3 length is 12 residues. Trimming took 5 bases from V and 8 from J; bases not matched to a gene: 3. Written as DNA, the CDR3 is TGTGCCAGCAGCCAACAGGGGTATGAGCAGTTCTTC. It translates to CASSQQGYEQFF. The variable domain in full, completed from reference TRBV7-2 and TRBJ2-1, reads GAGVSQSPSNKVTEKGKDVELRCDPISGHTALYWYRQSLGQGLEFLIYFQGNSAPDKSGLPSDRFSAERTGGSVSTLTIQRTQQEDSAVYLCASSQQGYEQFFGPGTRLTVL.

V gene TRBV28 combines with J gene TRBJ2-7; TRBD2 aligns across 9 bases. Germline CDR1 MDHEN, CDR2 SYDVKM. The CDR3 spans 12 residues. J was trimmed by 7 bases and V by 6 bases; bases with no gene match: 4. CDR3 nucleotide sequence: TGTGCCAGCAGAAGAGGACTAGCGGAGCAGTACGTC. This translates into CASRRGLAEQYV.

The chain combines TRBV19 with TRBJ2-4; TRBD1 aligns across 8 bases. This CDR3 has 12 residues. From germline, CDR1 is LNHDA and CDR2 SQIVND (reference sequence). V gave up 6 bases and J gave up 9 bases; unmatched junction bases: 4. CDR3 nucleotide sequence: TGTGCCAGTAGCCCAGGGGGCAGCATTCAGTACTTC. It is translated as CASSPGGSIQYF.

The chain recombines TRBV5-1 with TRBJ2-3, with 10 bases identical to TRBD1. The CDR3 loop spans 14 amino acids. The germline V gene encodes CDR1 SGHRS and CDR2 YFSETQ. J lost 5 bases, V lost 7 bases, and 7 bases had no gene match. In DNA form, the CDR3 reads TGCGCCAGCGAGGGAGGGACAGGGGTAGATACGCAGTATTTT. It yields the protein CASEGGTGVDTQYF.

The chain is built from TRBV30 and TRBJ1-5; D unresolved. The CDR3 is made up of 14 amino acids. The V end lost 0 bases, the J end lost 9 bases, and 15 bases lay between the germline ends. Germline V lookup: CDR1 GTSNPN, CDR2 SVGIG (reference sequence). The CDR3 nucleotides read TGTGCCTGGAGTGTAGGGCTGCGGGAGGTGCCCCAGCATTTT. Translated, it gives CAWSVGLREVPQHF.

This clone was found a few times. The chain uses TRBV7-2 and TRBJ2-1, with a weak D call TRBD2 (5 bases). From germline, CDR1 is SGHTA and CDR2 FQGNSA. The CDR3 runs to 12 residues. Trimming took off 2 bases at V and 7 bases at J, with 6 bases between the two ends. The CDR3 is CASSLTGNEQFF. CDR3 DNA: TGTGCCAGCAGCTTAACGGGAAATGAGCAGTTCTTC.

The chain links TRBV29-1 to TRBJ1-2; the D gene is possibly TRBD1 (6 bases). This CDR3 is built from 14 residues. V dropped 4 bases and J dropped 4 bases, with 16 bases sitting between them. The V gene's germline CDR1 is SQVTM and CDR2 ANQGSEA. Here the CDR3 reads CSVGSGGAFYGYTF. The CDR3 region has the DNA TGCAGCGTTGGCAGCGGGGGGGCGTTCTATGGCTACACCTTC. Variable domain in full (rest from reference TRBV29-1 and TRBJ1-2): SAVISQKPSRDICQRGTSLTIQCQVDSQVTMMFWYRQQPGQSLTLIATANQGSEATYESGFVIDKFPISRPNLTFSTLTVSNMSPEDSSIYLCSVGSGGAFYGYTFGSGTRLTVV.

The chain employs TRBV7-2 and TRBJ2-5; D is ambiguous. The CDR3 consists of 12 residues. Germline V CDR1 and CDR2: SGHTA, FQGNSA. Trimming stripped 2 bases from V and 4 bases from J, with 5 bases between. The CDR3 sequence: CASSLSSETQYF. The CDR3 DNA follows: TGTGCCAGCAGCTTATCGTCAGAGACCCAGTACTTC.

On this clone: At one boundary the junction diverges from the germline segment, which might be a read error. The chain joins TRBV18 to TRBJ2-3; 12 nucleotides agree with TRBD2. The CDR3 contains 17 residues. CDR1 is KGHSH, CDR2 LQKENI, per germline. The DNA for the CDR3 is TGTGCCAGCTCCCCACCGACTAGCGGGAGCGGAGCAGATACGCAGTATTTT. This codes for CASSPPTSGSGADTQYF.

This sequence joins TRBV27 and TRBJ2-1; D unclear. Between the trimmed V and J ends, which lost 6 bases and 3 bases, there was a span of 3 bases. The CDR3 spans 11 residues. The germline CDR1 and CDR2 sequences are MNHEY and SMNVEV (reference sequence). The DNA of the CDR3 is TGTGCCAGCAGCCGCTACAATGAGCAGTTCTTC. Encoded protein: CASSRYNEQFF.

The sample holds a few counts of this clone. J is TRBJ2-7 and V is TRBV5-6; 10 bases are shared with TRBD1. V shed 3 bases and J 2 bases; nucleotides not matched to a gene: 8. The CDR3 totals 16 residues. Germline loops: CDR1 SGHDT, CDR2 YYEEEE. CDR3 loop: CASSSRDRGRPYEQYF. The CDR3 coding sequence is TGTGCCAGCAGCTCAAGGGACAGGGGAAGACCCTACGAGCAGTACTTC.

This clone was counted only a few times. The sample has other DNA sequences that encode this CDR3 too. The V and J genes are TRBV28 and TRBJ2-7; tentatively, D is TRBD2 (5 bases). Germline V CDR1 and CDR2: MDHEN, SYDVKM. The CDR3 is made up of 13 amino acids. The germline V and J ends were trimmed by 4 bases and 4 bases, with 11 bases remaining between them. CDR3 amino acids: CASSSPGLYEQYF. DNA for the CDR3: TGTGCCAGCAGTTCACCTGGACTGTACGAGCAGTACTTC.

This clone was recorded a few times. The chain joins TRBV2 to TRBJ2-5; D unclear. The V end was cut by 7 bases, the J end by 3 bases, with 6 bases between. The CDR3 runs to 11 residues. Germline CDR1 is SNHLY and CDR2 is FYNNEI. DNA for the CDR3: TGTGCCAGCAAGTTAGAAGAGACCCAGTACTTC. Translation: CASKLEETQYF. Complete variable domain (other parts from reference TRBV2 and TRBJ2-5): EPEVTQTPSHQVTQMGQEVILRCVPISNHLYFYWYRQILGQKVEFLVSFYNNEISEKSEIFDDQFSVERPDGSNFTLKIRSTKLEDSAMYFCASKLEETQYFGPGTRLLVL.